Listed below are T cell receptor beta chains from one sample, sequenced in a study of response to subunit inactivated influenza vaccine. A single record per CDR3 protein comes from TCRdb applying MiXCR to the RT-PCR reads. This sample has about 780,000 distinct CDR3 sequences, with about 18% found just once. The material sequenced was PBMCs from blood, taken less than 6 days after vaccination. These receptors were taken from a man aged 50 to 60 who received an inactivated influenza vaccine. Each CDR3 is given with its conserved first and last residue. Each record gives: J gene, D gene, V gene, clone size, CDR3 protein, CDR3 DNA. D genes are given only for firm matches. Clone size is not always given. Where it is, it says once, few, many or a class for expanded clones.

j_gene: TRBJ2-7
d_gene: .
v_gene: TRBV3-1
abundance: .
CDR3aa: CASSQGGRGREQYF
CDR3nt: TGTGCCAGCAGCCAGGGAGGACGAGGTCGAGAGCAGTACTTC

j_gene: TRBJ2-1
d_gene: .
v_gene: TRBV20-1
abundance: few
CDR3aa: CAASPRIYNEQFF
CDR3nt: TGCGCAGCTAGTCCTAGAATATACAATGAGCAGTTCTTC

j_gene: TRBJ1-1
d_gene: .
v_gene: TRBV4-1
abundance: few
CDR3aa: CASSQESGMNTEAFF
CDR3nt: TGCGCCAGCAGCCAAGAGTCAGGGATGAACACTGAAGCTTTCTTT

j_gene: TRBJ2-7
d_gene: .
v_gene: TRBV28
abundance: few
CDR3aa: CASSFGAGQYF
CDR3nt: TGTGCCAGCAGTTTCGGGGCGGGGCAGTACTTC

j_gene: TRBJ2-3
d_gene: TRBD2
v_gene: TRBV7-2
abundance: many
CDR3aa: CASSLYLAGGPGDTQYF
CDR3nt: TGTGCCAGCAGCTTATACCTAGCGGGAGGGCCGGGAGATACGCAGTATTTT

j_gene: TRBJ2-1
d_gene: .
v_gene: TRBV30
abundance: once
CDR3aa: CAWSASGRGLFGEQFF
CDR3nt: TGTGCCTGGAGTGCATCCGGGCGGGGACTTTTCGGTGAGCAGTTCTTC

j_gene: TRBJ2-1
d_gene: TRBD2
v_gene: TRBV6-1
abundance: few
CDR3aa: CASSARRGGEQFF
CDR3nt: TGTGCCAGCAGCGCCCGGCGGGGGGGGGAGCAGTTCTTC

j_gene: TRBJ2-2
d_gene: TRBD1
v_gene: TRBV5-5
abundance: few
CDR3aa: CASTQGWTGNTGELFF
CDR3nt: TGTGCCAGCACCCAAGGATGGACAGGGAACACCGGGGAGCTGTTTTTT

j_gene: TRBJ1-1
d_gene: .
v_gene: TRBV5-1
abundance: .
CDR3aa: CASSLEGSTGAFF
CDR3nt: TGCGCCAGCAGCTTGGAAGGGAGTACTGGAGCTTTCTTT

j_gene: TRBJ2-1
d_gene: TRBD1
v_gene: TRBV5-1
abundance: .
CDR3aa: CASSPRTGGNEQFF
CDR3nt: TGCGCCAGCAGCCCAAGGACAGGGGGCAATGAGCAGTTCTTC

j_gene: TRBJ2-2
d_gene: TRBD2
v_gene: TRBV29-1
abundance: .
CDR3aa: CSVLAGGISGELFF
CDR3nt: TGCAGCGTGTTAGCGGGAGGGATATCCGGGGAGCTGTTTTTT

j_gene: TRBJ1-1
d_gene: .
v_gene: TRBV7-2
abundance: .
CDR3aa: CASSFQTEAFF
CDR3nt: TGTGCCAGCAGCTTTCAGACTGAAGCTTTCTTT

j_gene: TRBJ2-2
d_gene: .
v_gene: TRBV3-1
abundance: .
CDR3aa: CASSPAWGTGELFF
CDR3nt: TGTGCCAGCAGCCCGGCCTGGGGCACCGGGGAGCTGTTTTTT

j_gene: TRBJ2-5
d_gene: TRBD2
v_gene: TRBV27
abundance: .
CDR3aa: CASSPSGLAETQYF
CDR3nt: TGTGCCAGCAGTCCCTCGGGACTAGCGGAGACCCAGTACTTC

j_gene: TRBJ2-3
d_gene: .
v_gene: TRBV10-3
abundance: few
CDR3aa: CATKGAAEDTQYF
CDR3nt: TGTGCCACGAAAGGGGCCGCCGAAGATACGCAGTATTTT

j_gene: TRBJ1-6
d_gene: .
v_gene: TRBV30
abundance: few
CDR3aa: CAWSKGMPLHF
CDR3nt: TGTGCCTGGAGTAAGGGGATGCCCCTCCACTTT

j_gene: TRBJ2-4
d_gene: .
v_gene: TRBV29-1
abundance: .
CDR3aa: CSAHAGGIQYF
CDR3nt: TGCAGCGCCCACGCCGGAGGCATTCAGTACTTC

j_gene: TRBJ2-3
d_gene: .
v_gene: TRBV4-2
abundance: .
CDR3aa: CASSQERASGTDTQYF
CDR3nt: TGTGCCAGCAGCCAAGAGCGGGCGAGTGGAACAGATACGCAGTACTTT

j_gene: TRBJ2-1
d_gene: TRBD1
v_gene: TRBV5-1
abundance: few
CDR3aa: CASSDRADYNEQFF
CDR3nt: TGCGCCAGCAGCGACAGGGCGGACTACAATGAGCAGTTCTTC

j_gene: TRBJ2-3
d_gene: TRBD1
v_gene: TRBV24-1
abundance: .
CDR3aa: CATSDPTGGVSDTQYF
CDR3nt: TGTGCCACCAGTGACCCGACAGGGGGCGTTTCAGATACGCAGTATTTT

j_gene: TRBJ2-1
d_gene: .
v_gene: TRBV12-3/TRBV12-4
abundance: many
CDR3aa: CASSPNRDEQFF
CDR3nt: TGTGCCAGCAGCCCCAACAGGGATGAGCAGTTCTTC

j_gene: TRBJ2-1
d_gene: .
v_gene: TRBV4-1
abundance: .
CDR3aa: CASSQEQGVPNEQFF
CDR3nt: TGCGCCAGCAGCCAAGAGCAGGGAGTCCCCAATGAGCAGTTCTTC

j_gene: TRBJ2-7
d_gene: TRBD1
v_gene: TRBV7-9
abundance: .
CDR3aa: CASTDRVVAYEQYF
CDR3nt: TGTGCCAGTACCGACAGGGTAGTAGCCTACGAGCAGTACTTC

j_gene: TRBJ2-7
d_gene: .
v_gene: TRBV4-1
abundance: few
CDR3aa: CASSQEQAVPYEQYF
CDR3nt: TGCGCCAGCAGCCAAGAACAGGCAGTACCCTACGAGCAGTACTTC

j_gene: TRBJ1-2
d_gene: .
v_gene: TRBV10-3
abundance: .
CDR3aa: CAISESSQANYGYTF
CDR3nt: TGTGCCATCAGTGAGTCCTCGCAGGCAAACTATGGCTACACCTTC

j_gene: TRBJ2-5
d_gene: .
v_gene: TRBV12-3/TRBV12-4
abundance: .
CDR3aa: CASSFHLQETQYF
CDR3nt: TGTGCCAGCAGTTTTCACCTTCAAGAGACCCAGTACTTC

j_gene: TRBJ1-1
d_gene: .
v_gene: TRBV11-2
abundance: few
CDR3aa: CASSSTGFTEAFF
CDR3nt: TGTGCCAGCAGCTCAACAGGGTTTACTGAAGCTTTCTTT

j_gene: TRBJ2-3
d_gene: .
v_gene: TRBV5-1
abundance: once
CDR3aa: CATAHSSTDTQYF
CDR3nt: TGCGCCACCGCACATTCCAGCACAGATACGCAGTATTTT

j_gene: TRBJ2-7
d_gene: .
v_gene: TRBV4-3
abundance: .
CDR3aa: CASSRGPAQYEQYF
CDR3nt: TGCGCCAGCAGCCGGGGACCGGCCCAATACGAGCAGTACTTC

j_gene: TRBJ1-1
d_gene: .
v_gene: TRBV20-1
abundance: .
CDR3aa: CSAGGGQMNTEAFF
CDR3nt: TGCAGTGCTGGCGGGGGGCAAATGAACACTGAAGCTTTCTTT

j_gene: TRBJ2-1
d_gene: .
v_gene: TRBV7-2
abundance: .
CDR3aa: CASRGAGAHNEQFF
CDR3nt: TGTGCCAGCAGGGGAGCAGGGGCTCACAATGAGCAGTTCTTC

j_gene: TRBJ2-2
d_gene: .
v_gene: TRBV18
abundance: .
CDR3aa: CASSNEVAGTGELFF
CDR3nt: TGTGCCAGCTCGAACGAGGTCGCTGGCACCGGGGAGCTGTTTTTT

j_gene: TRBJ1-4
d_gene: .
v_gene: TRBV4-3
abundance: .
CDR3aa: CASSQGQFNEKLFF
CDR3nt: TGCGCGAGCAGCCAAGGACAGTTTAATGAAAAACTGTTTTTT

j_gene: TRBJ2-3
d_gene: TRBD2
v_gene: TRBV11-2
abundance: .
CDR3aa: CASSLVSAGGNTDTQYF
CDR3nt: TGTGCCAGCAGCTTAGTATCTGCGGGGGGGAACACAGATACGCAGTATTTT

j_gene: TRBJ2-3
d_gene: .
v_gene: TRBV27
abundance: .
CDR3aa: CASSLGGWHDLFVTDTQYF
CDR3nt: TGTGCCAGCAGTTTAGGCGGGTGGCACGACCTGTTTGTTACAGATACGCAGTATTTT

j_gene: TRBJ2-2
d_gene: TRBD1
v_gene: TRBV30
abundance: few
CDR3aa: CAWSPTGVTGELFF
CDR3nt: TGTGCCTGGAGTCCAACAGGGGTGACCGGGGAGCTGTTTTTT

j_gene: TRBJ2-1
d_gene: .
v_gene: TRBV6-1
abundance: .
CDR3aa: CASSPGRGDSYNEQFF
CDR3nt: TGTGCCAGCAGCCCGGGGAGAGGGGACTCCTACAATGAGCAGTTCTTC

j_gene: TRBJ1-1
d_gene: .
v_gene: TRBV7-9
abundance: .
CDR3aa: CASTLGVNTEAFF
CDR3nt: TGTGCCAGCACCCTAGGGGTGAACACTGAAGCTTTCTTT

j_gene: TRBJ2-5
d_gene: .
v_gene: TRBV9
abundance: few
CDR3aa: CASSVSIQETQYF
CDR3nt: TGTGCCAGCAGCGTATCCATCCAAGAGACCCAGTACTTC

j_gene: TRBJ2-7
d_gene: .
v_gene: TRBV15
abundance: .
CDR3aa: CATSRDGWAREDHEQYF
CDR3nt: TGTGCCACCAGCAGAGACGGATGGGCTAGGGAAGACCACGAGCAGTACTTC

j_gene: TRBJ2-3
d_gene: .
v_gene: TRBV7-2
abundance: .
CDR3aa: CASSGAGDTQYF
CDR3nt: TGTGCCAGCAGCGGGGCCGGGGATACGCAGTATTTT

j_gene: TRBJ2-7
d_gene: TRBD2
v_gene: TRBV7-2
abundance: many
CDR3aa: CASSPTSGRSYEQYF
CDR3nt: TGTGCCAGCAGCCCGACTAGCGGGAGGTCTTACGAGCAGTACTTC

j_gene: TRBJ2-1
d_gene: TRBD2
v_gene: TRBV11-2
abundance: few
CDR3aa: CASSFLVAGVAYNEQFF
CDR3nt: TGTGCCAGCAGCTTCCTGGTAGCGGGAGTAGCCTACAATGAGCAGTTCTTC

j_gene: TRBJ1-2
d_gene: .
v_gene: TRBV9
abundance: .
CDR3aa: CASSGELTGFYGYTF
CDR3nt: TGTGCCAGCAGCGGCGAACTGACAGGATTCTATGGCTACACCTTC

j_gene: TRBJ1-1
d_gene: .
v_gene: TRBV7-6
abundance: .
CDR3aa: CASSLERGYEAFF
CDR3nt: TGTGCCAGCAGCTTAGAAAGGGGTTATGAAGCTTTCTTT

j_gene: TRBJ2-7
d_gene: TRBD2
v_gene: TRBV12-3/TRBV12-4
abundance: .
CDR3aa: CASSSQSGRVNEQYF
CDR3nt: TGTGCCAGCAGTTCCCAAAGCGGGAGGGTGAACGAGCAGTACTTC

j_gene: TRBJ2-1
d_gene: TRBD2
v_gene: TRBV30
abundance: few
CDR3aa: CAWRRLAGARRYNEQFF
CDR3nt: TGTGCCTGGAGACGACTAGCGGGGGCGAGGAGATACAATGAGCAGTTCTTC

j_gene: TRBJ2-1
d_gene: .
v_gene: TRBV7-2
abundance: .
CDR3aa: CASSLVRANEQFF
CDR3nt: TGTGCCAGCAGCTTAGTCAGGGCCAATGAGCAGTTCTTC

j_gene: TRBJ2-5
d_gene: TRBD2
v_gene: TRBV5-1
abundance: .
CDR3aa: CASSEGTNRQETQYF
CDR3nt: TGCGCCAGCAGCGAAGGGACTAACAGACAAGAGACCCAGTACTTC

j_gene: TRBJ2-7
d_gene: .
v_gene: TRBV10-3
abundance: .
CDR3aa: CAISEPDVLTGEQYF
CDR3nt: TGTGCCATCAGTGAGCCCGACGTTCTTACAGGGGAGCAGTACTTC

j_gene: TRBJ1-3
d_gene: .
v_gene: TRBV7-2
abundance: few
CDR3aa: CASSPDRLSGNTIYF
CDR3nt: TGTGCCAGCAGCCCGGATCGCCTTTCTGGAAACACCATATATTTT

j_gene: TRBJ2-7
d_gene: TRBD1
v_gene: TRBV20-1
abundance: .
CDR3aa: CSADGRQGGDEQYF
CDR3nt: TGCAGTGCCGACGGACGACAGGGCGGTGACGAGCAGTACTTC

j_gene: TRBJ2-1
d_gene: TRBD2
v_gene: TRBV11-2
abundance: few
CDR3aa: CASSLEGDRGRAWDEQFF
CDR3nt: TGTGCCAGCAGCTTAGAGGGGGATCGTGGGAGGGCCTGGGATGAGCAGTTCTTC

j_gene: TRBJ2-5
d_gene: .
v_gene: TRBV7-2
abundance: .
CDR3aa: CASSLEAKTQYF
CDR3nt: TGTGCCAGCAGCTTAGAGGCCAAGACCCAGTACTTC

j_gene: TRBJ2-6
d_gene: .
v_gene: TRBV11-2
abundance: few
CDR3aa: CASSPRGGANVLTF
CDR3nt: TGTGCCAGCAGCCCCAGAGGTGGGGCCAACGTCCTGACTTTC

j_gene: TRBJ2-5
d_gene: TRBD2
v_gene: TRBV9
abundance: many
CDR3aa: CASSAGTSGKGTQYF
CDR3nt: TGTGCCAGCAGCGCAGGGACTAGCGGGAAAGGGACCCAGTACTTC

j_gene: TRBJ2-3
d_gene: TRBD2
v_gene: TRBV28
abundance: once
CDR3aa: CASSLPSTTSGRSDTQYF
CDR3nt: TGTGCCAGCAGTTTACCCTCCACGACTAGCGGGAGATCAGATACGCAGTATTTT

j_gene: TRBJ1-1
d_gene: TRBD1
v_gene: TRBV10-3
abundance: .
CDR3aa: CAISLGQENTEAFF
CDR3nt: TGTGCCATCAGCCTGGGACAGGAGAACACTGAAGCTTTCTTT